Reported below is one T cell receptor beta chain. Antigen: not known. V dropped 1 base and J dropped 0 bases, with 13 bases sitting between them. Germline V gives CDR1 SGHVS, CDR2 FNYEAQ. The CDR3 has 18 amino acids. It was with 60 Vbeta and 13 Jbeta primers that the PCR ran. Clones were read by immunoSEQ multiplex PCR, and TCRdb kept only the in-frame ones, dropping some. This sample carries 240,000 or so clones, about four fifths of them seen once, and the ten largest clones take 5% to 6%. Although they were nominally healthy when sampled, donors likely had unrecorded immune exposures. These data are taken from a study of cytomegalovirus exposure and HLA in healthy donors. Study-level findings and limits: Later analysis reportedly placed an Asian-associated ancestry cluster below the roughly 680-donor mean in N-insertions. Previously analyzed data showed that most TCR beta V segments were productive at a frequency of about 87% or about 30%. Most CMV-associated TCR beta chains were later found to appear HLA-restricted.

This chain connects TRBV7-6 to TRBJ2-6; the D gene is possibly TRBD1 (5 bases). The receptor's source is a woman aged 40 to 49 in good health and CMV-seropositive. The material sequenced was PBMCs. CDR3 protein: CASSLVGRANSGANVLTF. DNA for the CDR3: TGTGCCAGCAGCTTAGTAGGCAGGGCGAACTCTGGGGCCAACGTCCTGACTTTC. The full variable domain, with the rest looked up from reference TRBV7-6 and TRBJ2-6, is GAGVSQSPRYKVTKRGQDVALRCDPISGHVSLYWYRQALGQGPEFLTYFNYEAQQDKSGLPNDRFSAERPEGSISTLTIQRTEQRDSAMYRCASSLVGRANSGANVLTFGAGSRLTVL.